A single sample is the source of the 7 T cell receptor beta chains below, sequenced in a study of T cell repertoires in cytomegalovirus infection. In TCRdb, the reads were re-called with MiXCR into one record per CDR3 protein. The sample lists 200,000 to 250,000 distinct CDR3 sequences; 35% to 40% were seen once. These receptors' targets are unknown. The input for sequencing was CD8+ T cells from cultured PBMCs, taken from culture after CMV antigen stimulation. These receptors came from a human donor in good health (CMV status not recorded). Some clones in this sample may be carry-over from other donors' samples.

The rearrangement uses TRBV7-3 and TRBJ2-3; the match to TRBD2 covers 8 bases. The CDR3 is 14 amino acids. CDR1 SGHTA and CDR2 FQGTGA come from the germline V gene. J lost 1 base, V lost 5 bases, and 2 bases had no gene match. The DNA of the CDR3 is TGTGCCAGCAGCGCGGGGGGCCGCACAGATACGCAGTATTTT. Its protein product is CASSAGGRTDTQYF.

A few counts support this clonotype. The chain employs TRBV7-4 and TRBJ2-7; D remains ambiguous. CDR1 is SGHVT, CDR2 SQSDAQ, per germline. The CDR3 is made up of 15 amino acids. Trimming removed 2 bases at V and 2 bases at J, with 13 bases between. The CDR3 DNA reads as TGTGCCAGCAGCTTAAGTTATGGACGGACCTACGAGCAGTACTTC. Translated: CASSLSYGRTYEQYF.

In this sample, this clonotype turned up a few times. The chain couples TRBV6-5 to TRBJ2-7; unclear D gene. The ends were cut back, 2 bases at V and 0 bases at J, with 11 bases in the middle. The germline V gene has CDR1 MNHEY and CDR2 SVGAGI. The CDR3 consists of 15 residues. The CDR3 DNA reads TGTGCCAGCAGTTACGGGCCCGACGGCTCCTACGAGCAGTACTTC. Protein: CASSYGPDGSYEQYF.

The J gene is TRBJ2-3, the V gene TRBV7-6; possibly TRBD1 for D (6 bases). From germline, CDR1 is SGHVS and CDR2 FNYEAQ. The CDR3 contains 16 residues. Trimming pared 1 base from V and 2 bases from J, leaving 13 bases between. Written as DNA, the CDR3 is TGTGCCAGCAGCTTAGGAACGGACAGACCCACAGATACGCAGTATTTT. The encoded protein is CASSLGTDRPTDTQYF.

The genes are TRBV11-2 and TRBJ2-1; 11 positions agree with TRBD2. The CDR3 is 16 residues long. CDR1 and CDR2 (germline): SGHAT, FQNNGV. The V segment lost 2 bases and the J segment 2 bases; nucleotides outside the gene matches: 2. CDR3 sequence: CASSLRLAGTYNEQFF. The CDR3 nucleotides read TGTGCCAGCAGCTTACGACTAGCGGGAACCTACAATGAGCAGTTCTTC.

This clonotype was detected a few times. The chain combines TRBV7-8 with TRBJ2-7; no clear D gene. From germline, CDR1 is SGHVS and CDR2 FQNEAQ. The CDR3 runs 13 residues. The V gene lost 7 bases and the J gene lost 5 bases, with 15 bases spanning the gap. CDR3: CASTLEDRNEQYF. In DNA form, the CDR3 reads TGTGCCAGCACCCTTGAGGACCGCAACGAGCAGTACTTC.

This clonotype has a handful of counts. The chain has TRBV7-8 and TRBJ2-1; 8 bases match TRBD2. The germline CDR1 and CDR2 sequences are SGHVS and FQNEAQ. Trimming at V came to 0 bases and at J to 6 bases, leaving 10 bases not matched to a gene. This CDR3 contains 17 residues. The CDR3 coding sequence is TGTGCCAGCAGCTTAGCGCTTACTAGCGGATCGAGCAATGAGCAGTTCTTC. Its protein is CASSLALTSGSSNEQFF.